What follows are 24 T cell receptor beta chains derived from one specimen sequenced in a study of T cell responses to AZD1222 COVID-19 vaccine. Profiled with immunoSEQ multiplex PCR; TCRdb holds only in-frame clones, not every one. The sample contains about 150,000 clones, about nine tenths of which appear only once. This sample comprised peripheral blood, obtained on day 0 of AZD1222 vaccination. The receptors originated from an adult in good health.

The chain combines TRBV28 with TRBJ1-2; D gene ambiguous. Germline CDR1 is MDHEN and CDR2 is SYDVKM. The CDR3 sequence is 14 residues long. The ends were cut back, 7 bases at V and 5 bases at J, with 17 bases in the middle. The CDR3 DNA is TGTGCCAGCACCGACTCGGGGATGGCATATGGCTACACCTTC. Amino acids: CASTDSGMAYGYTF.

The genes are TRBV9 and TRBJ2-5; D remains unclear. V gave up 2 bases and J gave up 6 bases, with 14 bases separating them. In germline, CDR1 is SGDLS, CDR2 YYNGEE. The CDR3 is 14 amino acids. The CDR3 sequence is CASSVDPAPKTQYF. DNA for the CDR3: TGTGCCAGCAGCGTCGACCCCGCCCCGAAGACCCAGTACTTC.

The chain has TRBV24-1 and TRBJ1-5; 8 bases map to TRBD1. CDR3 size: 14 residues. V lost 5 bases and J lost 4; bases outside the gene matches: 3. The germline CDR1 and CDR2 sequences are KGHDR and SFDVKD. The CDR3 region has the DNA TGTGCCACCAGTGCCCAGGGGGCGAATCAGCCCCAGCATTTT. This gives the protein CATSAQGANQPQHF.

This clone was seen just once. This chain links TRBV28 with TRBJ2-7, with 8 nucleotides matching TRBD1. Germline values: CDR1 MDHEN, CDR2 SYDVKM. Trimming cost V 2 bases and J 3 bases; bases outside gene matches: 3. The CDR3 extends over 14 amino acids. Here the CDR3 DNA reads TGTGCCAGCAGTTTAGACAGGGGACGCTACGAGCAGTACTTC. Translation: CASSLDRGRYEQYF. Supplemented by reference TRBV28 and TRBJ2-7, the full variable domain reads DVKVTQSSRYLVKRTGEKVFLECVQDMDHENMFWYRQDPGLGLRLIYFSYDVKMKEKGDIPEGYSVSREKKERFSLILESASTNQTSMYLCASSLDRGRYEQYFGPGTRLTVT.

The V gene is TRBV6-5, the J gene TRBJ2-1; 11 bases line up with TRBD2. V was pared by 2 bases and J by 6 bases, with 6 bases of the junction left unmatched. The CDR3 covers 16 residues. Germline assignment: CDR1 MNHEY and CDR2 SVGAGI. CDR3 residues: CASSYASSGRPNEQFF. CDR3 DNA: TGTGCCAGCAGTTACGCCTCTAGCGGGAGGCCCAATGAGCAGTTCTTC.

The chain joins TRBV28 to TRBJ1-2; 10 positions agree with TRBD1. The length of the CDR3 is 13 residues. V shed 9 bases and J 5 bases; nucleotides not matched to a gene: 6. Per the germline V gene, CDR1 is MDHEN and CDR2 is SYDVKM. CDR3 DNA: TGTGCCAGTGAGACAGGGGGCCTATATGGCTACACCTTC. This translates into CASETGGLYGYTF.

The chain links TRBV7-8 to TRBJ2-1, with unresolved D. V lost 3 bases, J lost 8 bases, and 5 bases lay in between. Germline lookup yields CDR1 SGHVS and CDR2 FQNEAQ. This CDR3 region has 11 residues. The CDR3, as DNA: TGTGCCAGCAGCTTTTGGGATGAGCAGTTCTTC. Its protein is CASSFWDEQFF.

The V call is TRBV6-1, the J call TRBJ2-2, with a tentative D call TRBD2 (5 bases). The CDR3 runs to 14 residues. CDR1 and CDR2 from the germline V gene are MNHNS and SASEGT. V lost 3 bases to trimming and J lost 8 bases, with 13 bases between them. CDR3 loop: CASSEKRLTGELFF. The DNA of the CDR3 is TGTGCCAGCAGTGAGAAGAGACTAACGGGGGAGCTGTTTTTT.

The chain combines TRBV2 with TRBJ1-5, with a possible D match to TRBD1 (5 bases). Trimming stripped 6 bases from V and 4 bases from J, with 13 bases between. Per the germline V gene, CDR1 is SNHLY and CDR2 is FYNNEI. CDR3 size: 14 residues. CDR3 amino acids: CASRVLGDNQPQHF. For the CDR3, the DNA is TGTGCCAGCAGGGTACTAGGGGATAATCAGCCCCAGCATTTT. The full variable domain, rest sourced from reference TRBV2 and TRBJ1-5, is EPEVTQTPSHQVTQMGQEVILRCVPISNHLYFYWYRQILGQKVEFLVSFYNNEISEKSEIFDDQFSVERPDGSNFTLKIRSTKLEDSAMYFCASRVLGDNQPQHFGDGTRLSIL.

This chain links TRBV11-1 with TRBJ1-1; no clear D gene. This CDR3 comprises 13 residues. Germline CDR1 and CDR2: SGHAT and FQDESV (reference sequence). Trimming removed 5 bases at V and 6 bases at J, with 13 bases between. The DNA for the CDR3 is TGTGCCAGCAGCGGAGTGGCCCCTCCTGAAGCTTTCTTT. Its protein is CASSGVAPPEAFF.

The V gene is TRBV6-5, the J gene TRBJ2-1, with D maybe TRBD1 (5 bases). V gave up 3 bases and J gave up 4 bases, with 13 bases separating them. Germline CDR1 and CDR2: MNHEY and SVGAGI. This CDR3 is built from 15 residues. The CDR3 reads CASSYWQGSYNEQFF. CDR3 DNA sequence: TGTGCCAGCAGTTATTGGCAGGGCTCTTACAATGAGCAGTTCTTC.

In DNA, the CDR3 is TGTGCTAGTGGTTTAGATGCGGGGTTCCCTTCCAATGAGCAGTTCTTC. Amino acid sequence: CASGLDAGFPSNEQFF. V is TRBV12-5 and J is TRBJ2-1, with TRBD2 as a possible D gene (6 bases). The CDR3 sequence is 16 residues long. Germline CDR1 reads LGHNT; CDR2 reads FRNRAP. The V end was cut by 3 bases, the J end by 6 bases, with 18 bases between.

CDR3 sequence: CASSLSLQETQYF. The DNA of the CDR3 is TGTGCCAGCTCTCTGTCACTACAAGAGACCCAGTACTTC. The chain joins TRBV18 to TRBJ2-5; D unresolved. This CDR3 is 13 amino acids long. Germline V CDR1 and CDR2: KGHSH, LQKENI. Trimming shortened V by 6 bases and J by 2 bases, and 10 bases separated the two germline ends.

This clone was recorded once. The chain uses TRBV9 and TRBJ2-1, with 11 bases matching TRBD2. CDR1 SGDLS and CDR2 YYNGEE come from the germline V gene. The trim removed 3 bases at V and 3 bases at J, leaving 5 bases unmatched. The CDR3 totals 16 residues. The CDR3 spells CASSGFGTSGYNEQFF. In DNA form, the CDR3 reads TGTGCCAGCAGCGGATTCGGGACTAGCGGCTACAATGAGCAGTTCTTC.

This clone was counted a single time. The chain recombines TRBV7-2 with TRBJ2-3, with D perhaps TRBD1 or TRBD2 (5 bases each). Germline loops: CDR1 SGHTA, CDR2 FQGNSA. The CDR3 runs 14 residues. V was clipped by 3 bases and J by 1 base, with 8 bases between them. The CDR3 reads CASSLGRGTDTQYF. The CDR3 DNA follows: TGTGCCAGCAGCTTGGGACGGGGCACAGATACGCAGTATTTT.

This chain joins TRBV24-1 and TRBJ2-3; 8 nucleotides line up with TRBD2. This CDR3 has 16 amino acids. The V gene's germline CDR1 is KGHDR and CDR2 SFDVKD. V was pared by 2 bases and J by 1 base, with 4 bases of the junction left unmatched. The CDR3 loop reads CATSDSREGRTDTQYF. In nucleotides, the CDR3 is TGTGCCACCAGTGATTCCCGGGAGGGACGCACAGATACGCAGTATTTT.

This chain uses TRBV3-1 (or the pseudogene TRBV3-2) with TRBJ1-4; D is unresolved. CDR1 and CDR2 from the germline V gene are LGHDT and YNNKEL (reference sequence). Between the trimmed V and J ends, which lost 1 base and 0 bases, there was a span of 9 bases. This CDR3 region has 16 residues. CDR3 loop: CASSQGTASTNEKLFF. The CDR3 DNA follows: TGTGCCAGCAGCCAAGGGACGGCCTCAACTAATGAAAAACTGTTTTTT.

The chain joins TRBV15 to TRBJ2-7; 10 positions match TRBD1. The ends lost 5 bases at V and 2 bases at J; junction bases unmatched: 6. The germline gives CDR1 LNHNV, CDR2 YYDKDF (reference sequence). The CDR3 covers 15 residues. CDR3 DNA sequence: TGTGCCACCAGCGAGGGACAGGGGCTCGCCTACGAGCAGTACTTC. It encodes CATSEGQGLAYEQYF.

The J gene is TRBJ2-5, the V gene TRBV10-3; a weak D match, TRBD1 (6 bases). Germline lookup yields CDR1 ENHRY and CDR2 SYGVKD. The CDR3 length is 17 residues. V dropped 8 bases and J dropped 2 bases, with 24 bases sitting between them. CDR3 sequence: CAIPCGGRDRLQETQYF. In nucleotides, the CDR3 is TGTGCCATCCCCTGCGGCGGTCGTGACAGGTTGCAAGAGACCCAGTACTTC.

This CDR3 is CATGQSTYEQYF. CDR3 in DNA: TGTGCCACGGGACAGAGCACCTACGAGCAGTACTTC. V usage is TRBV15 and J usage is TRBJ2-7; 7 bases map to TRBD1. The length of the CDR3 is 12 residues. The germline V gene encodes CDR1 LNHNV and CDR2 YYDKDF (reference sequence). V was pared by 9 bases and J by 2 bases, with 4 bases of the junction left unmatched.

The V call is TRBV6-5, the J call TRBJ1-4; D gene uncertain. V was shortened by 0 bases and J by 8 bases, with 13 bases between the two germline ends. Germline CDR1 and CDR2: MNHEY and SVGAGI. This CDR3 comprises 15 residues. CDR3 sequence (DNA): TGTGCCAGCAGTTACTCTAATGGGATAGGAGAAAAACTGTTTTTT. Its translation: CASSYSNGIGEKLFF.

This chain connects TRBV5-1 to TRBJ2-3, with 9 bases that match TRBD1. CDR1 is SGHRS, CDR2 YFSETQ, per germline. The ends lost 2 bases at V and 4 bases at J; junction bases unmatched: 5. This CDR3 comprises 15 residues. The CDR3 DNA sequence: TGCGCCAGCAGCTTCGGGACAGGGTGGTCAGATACGCAGTATTTT. It translates to CASSFGTGWSDTQYF.

The J gene is TRBJ1-2, the V gene TRBV20-1; no clear D. Trimming removed 3 bases from V and 2 bases from J, with 13 bases in between. The CDR3 runs 14 residues. Germline-derived CDR1 and CDR2 are DFQATT and SNEGSKA (reference sequence). The CDR3 spells CSASGPGLNYGYTF. The CDR3 DNA reads as TGCAGTGCTAGTGGCCCGGGCCTCAACTATGGCTACACCTTC.

The chain uses TRBV5-8 and TRBJ1-2; 11 nucleotides agree with TRBD1. CDR1 is SGHTS and CDR2 is YDEGEE in the germline V gene. Trimming cost V 4 bases and J 3 bases; bases outside gene matches: 5. The CDR3 spans 15 residues. Here the CDR3 DNA reads TGTGCCAGCAGCACACCGGGACAGGGGGACTATGGCTACACCTTC. Translation: CASSTPGQGDYGYTF. The entire variable domain, with the rest obtained from reference TRBV5-8 and TRBJ1-2, is as follows: EAGVTQSPTHLIKTRGQQATLRCSPISGHTSVYWYQQALGLGLQFLLWYDEGEERNRGNFPPRFSGRQFPNYSSELNVNALELEDSALYLCASSTPGQGDYGYTFGSGTRLTVV.